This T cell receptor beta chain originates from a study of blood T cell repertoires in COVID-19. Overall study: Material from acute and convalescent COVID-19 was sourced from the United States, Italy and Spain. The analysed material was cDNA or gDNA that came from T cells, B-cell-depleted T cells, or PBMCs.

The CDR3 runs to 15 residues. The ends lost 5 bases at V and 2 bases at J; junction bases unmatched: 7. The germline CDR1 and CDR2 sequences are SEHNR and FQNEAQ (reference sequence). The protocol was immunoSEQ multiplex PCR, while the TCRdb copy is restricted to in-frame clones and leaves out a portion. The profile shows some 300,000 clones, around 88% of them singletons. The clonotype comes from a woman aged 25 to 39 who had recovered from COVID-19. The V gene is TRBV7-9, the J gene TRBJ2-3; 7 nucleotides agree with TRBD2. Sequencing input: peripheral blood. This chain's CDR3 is CASSRYSGLTDTQYF. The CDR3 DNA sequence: TGTGCCAGCAGCAGATATAGCGGGCTCACAGATACGCAGTATTTT. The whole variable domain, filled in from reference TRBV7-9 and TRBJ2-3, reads DTGVSQNPRHKITKRGQNVTFRCDPISEHNRLYWYRQTLGQGPEFLTYFQNEAQLEKSRLLSDRFSAERPKGSFSTLEIQRTEQGDSAMYLCASSRYSGLTDTQYFGPGTRLTVL.